A single sample is the source of the 15 T cell receptor beta chains below, sequenced in a study of blood T cells in healthy people across ages. The second PCR ran roughly 7 to 12 cycles with a sample-barcoded 5' primer and J-beta primers. MiXCR was run by TCRdb on the 5' RACE reads, yielding one entry per CDR3 protein. The table records about 1.1 million distinct CDR3 sequences, about two fifths of them present only once. Material for sequencing was blood. Receptors were obtained from a man younger than 35 in good health.

This chain links TRBV28 with TRBJ2-3; D gene ambiguous. CDR1 is MDHEN, CDR2 SYDVKM, per germline. V was shortened by 3 bases and J by 4 bases, with 11 bases between the two germline ends. The CDR3 runs to 14 residues. The CDR3 DNA reads as TGTGCCAGCAGTTTGGTCCAGGTCGCAGATACGCAGTATTTT. Amino acids: CASSLVQVADTQYF.

The chain has TRBV20-1 and TRBJ2-3, with D possibly matching TRBD2 (6 bases). This CDR3 is 15 amino acids long. Trimming removed 5 bases from V and 4 bases from J, with 19 bases in between. Germline V gives CDR1 DFQATT, CDR2 SNEGSKA (reference sequence). The CDR3 region has the DNA TGCAGTGCTGGCGAGACTAGTTCCAGCGCAGATACGCAGTATTTT. This translates into CSAGETSSSADTQYF.

The V call is TRBV6-2 or TRBV6-3, the J call TRBJ1-4; D ambiguous. Germline V gene data show CDR1 as MNHEY and CDR2 as SVGEGT. Trimming removed 2 bases at V and 6 bases at J, with 7 bases between. CDR3 length equals 13 residues. The CDR3 nucleotides are TGTGCCAGCAGTTACAGGGTTGATGAAAAACTGTTTTTT. Translated, it gives CASSYRVDEKLFF.

The chain uses TRBV20-1 and TRBJ1-5; D perhaps matches TRBD1 (6 bases). Germline values: CDR1 DFQATT, CDR2 SNEGSKA (reference sequence). Trimming cost V 3 bases and J 5 bases, with 14 bases left between them. The CDR3 runs to 14 residues. The CDR3 loop is CSASWGGGDQPQHF. In DNA, the CDR3 is TGCAGTGCTAGCTGGGGGGGCGGTGATCAGCCCCAGCATTTT.

This clonotype was counted between two and nine times. The chain joins TRBV20-1 to TRBJ1-5; D is possibly TRBD1 (6 bases). Trimming removed 1 base from V and 1 base from J, with 8 bases in between. There are 14 residues in the CDR3. The germline CDR1 and CDR2 sequences are DFQATT and SNEGSKA (reference sequence). In nucleotides, the CDR3 is TGCAGTGCTAGAGGGACAGAGAGCAATCAGCCCCAGCATTTT. Its protein product is CSARGTESNQPQHF.

The CDR3, as DNA: TGTGCCAGCAGCTTAGGTGACAGGGTAACATTGAACACTGAAGCTTTCTTT. Amino acid sequence: CASSLGDRVTLNTEAFF. V gene TRBV7-2 combines with J gene TRBJ1-1; 7 bases are a match to TRBD1. Trimming removed 1 base from V and 0 bases from J; junction bases left unmatched: 8. CDR3 size: 17 residues. Germline V lookup: CDR1 SGHTA, CDR2 FQGNSA.

The CDR3 reads CASSQGRDGNYGYTF. The CDR3, as DNA: TGTGCCAGCAGCCAAGGGAGAGACGGGAACTATGGCTACACCTTC. The J gene is TRBJ1-2, the V gene TRBV4-2; D uncertain. The CDR3 runs 15 residues. CDR1 and CDR2 (germline): LGHNA, YNFKEQ. V lost 1 base to trimming and J lost 2 bases, with 11 bases between them.

V is TRBV10-3 and J is TRBJ1-1; D is undetermined. The V gene's germline CDR1 is ENHRY and CDR2 SYGVKD. V was trimmed by 10 bases and J by 1 base, leaving 13 bases between them. The CDR3 sequence is 13 residues long. This CDR3 reads CATLGRPNTEAFF. DNA of the CDR3: TGTGCCACCCTAGGAAGACCGAACACTGAAGCTTTCTTT.

V gene TRBV28 combines with J gene TRBJ1-4; D not certain. V was cut by 3 bases and J by 0 bases, with 5 bases left in between. Germline CDR1 reads MDHEN; CDR2 reads SYDVKM. CDR3 length equals 14 residues. The chain's CDR3 is CASSFQATNEKLFF. As DNA, the CDR3 is TGTGCCAGCAGTTTTCAGGCAACTAATGAAAAACTGTTTTTT.

V and J are TRBV25-1 and TRBJ2-7; D unclear. Deletions cut 0 bases from V and 4 bases from J, with 4 bases between. The CDR3 is made up of 12 amino acids. CDR1 is MGHDK, CDR2 SYGVNS, per germline. Written as DNA, the CDR3 is TGTGCCAGCAGTGAATATGGGTACGAGCAGTACTTC. Protein product: CASSEYGYEQYF.

This clonotype was seen once. The chain links TRBV2 to TRBJ1-2; 7 nucleotides line up with TRBD1. Germline V gives CDR1 SNHLY, CDR2 FYNNEI. The CDR3 covers 13 residues. V lost 8 bases, J lost 6 bases, and 9 bases stayed unmatched. Here the CDR3 reads CASPDDRDHGYTF. Here the CDR3 DNA reads TGTGCCAGCCCCGACGACAGGGACCATGGCTACACCTTC. Full variable domain (missing parts from reference TRBV2 and TRBJ1-2): EPEVTQTPSHQVTQMGQEVILRCVPISNHLYFYWYRQILGQKVEFLVSFYNNEISEKSEIFDDQFSVERPDGSNFTLKIRSTKLEDSAMYFCASPDDRDHGYTFGSGTRLTVV.

The V call is TRBV4-3, the J call TRBJ2-1; D remains ambiguous. CDR3 length: 15 amino acids. Germline CDR1 and CDR2: LGHNA and YSLEER. V lost 0 bases and J lost 3, with 9 bases in between. For the CDR3, the DNA is TGCGCCAGCAGCCAAGACCCAGATATCTACAATGAGCAGTTCTTC. It encodes CASSQDPDIYNEQFF.

The chain carries TRBV14 and TRBJ2-3; D is unclear. The V gene lost 4 bases and the J gene lost 7 bases, with 6 bases spanning the gap. This CDR3 contains 11 residues. Germline CDR1 is SGHDN and CDR2 is FVKESK. The CDR3 nucleotides read TGTGCCAGCAGCCCCGGTTATACGCAGTATTTT. Translation: CASSPGYTQYF.

Only a few counts were recorded for this clonotype. The chain has TRBV5-1 and TRBJ1-1, with TRBD1 as a possible D gene (6 bases). The CDR3 contains 16 residues. V lost 4 bases, J lost 1 base, and 17 bases lay in between. Germline V CDR1 and CDR2: SGHRS, YFSETQ. The CDR3 protein is CASSALTMGQNTEAFF. In nucleotides, the CDR3 is TGCGCCAGCAGCGCGCTAACCATGGGACAGAACACTGAAGCTTTCTTT. Full variable domain (rest looked up from reference TRBV5-1 and TRBJ1-1): KAGVTQTPRYLIKTRGQQVTLSCSPISGHRSVSWYQQTPGQGLQFLFEYFSETQRNKGNFPGRFSGRQFSNSRSEMNVSTLELGDSALYLCASSALTMGQNTEAFFGQGTRLTVV.

The chain links TRBV12-3 or TRBV12-4 to TRBJ2-2; the D gene is possibly TRBD2 (5 bases). Trimming left V 7 bases short and J 0 bases short, with 24 bases between. The CDR3 runs 19 residues. The CDR3 reads CASNHRNNPGSPNTGELFF. DNA of the CDR3: TGTGCCAGCAACCACCGAAATAATCCGGGGAGTCCGAACACCGGGGAGCTGTTTTTT.